One and the same sample provided the 23 T cell receptor beta chains below, sequenced in a study of blood T cell repertoires in COVID-19. The protocol was immunoSEQ multiplex PCR, while the TCRdb copy is restricted to in-frame clones and leaves out a portion. Among some 250,000 clones listed, around 90% were seen once. Sequenced material: PBMCs or T cells enriched from blood (not recorded which). The receptors shown here come from a human donor in a cohort exposed to, infected with or recovered from COVID-19 (not recorded which). The donor label of this sample is uncertain.

The chain employs TRBV2 and TRBJ2-7, with 7 nucleotides matching TRBD1. The CDR3 has 12 amino acids. The germline V gene has CDR1 SNHLY and CDR2 FYNNEI. V was clipped by 6 bases and J by 5 bases; unmatched bases: 4. The CDR3 sequence is CASSETGNEQYF. The CDR3 nucleotides are TGTGCCAGCAGCGAGACAGGGAACGAGCAGTACTTC.

V usage is TRBV19 and J usage is TRBJ2-7, with a possible D match to TRBD2 (6 bases). CDR1 is LNHDA and CDR2 is SQIVND in the germline V gene (reference sequence). Trimming took 3 bases from V and 4 from J, leaving 22 bases between them. This CDR3 region has 17 residues. The CDR3 spells CASSMRGAGSSHYEQYF. The CDR3 region has the DNA TGTGCCAGTAGTATGAGGGGAGCGGGCTCCTCGCATTACGAGCAGTACTTC.

This chain links TRBV4-2 with TRBJ1-6; TRBD1 agrees at 8 bases. The V gene end was trimmed by 0 bases and the J gene end by 9 bases; junction bases not matched to a gene: 7. The CDR3 length is 16 residues. Per germline, CDR1 LGHNA and CDR2 YNFKEQ. The CDR3 DNA follows: TGTGCCAGCAGCCAAGATCTACAGGGGGGAGGTTCACCCCTCCACTTT. This translates into CASSQDLQGGGSPLHF.

The chain is built from TRBV21-1 and TRBJ2-1; no DNA check was done on the table's D call, TRBD2. TRBV21-1 represents a pseudogene. The CDR3 runs to 17 residues. CDR3: CASSNHSLAGGYNEQFF. In DNA, the CDR3 is TGTGCCAGCAGCAACCATAGTCTAGCGGGGGGCTACAATGAGCAGTTCTTC.

The chain has TRBV18 and TRBJ1-1; 8 nucleotides agree with TRBD1. Trimming removed 0 bases from V and 2 bases from J; junction bases left unmatched: 11. The CDR3 covers 18 residues. The germline gives CDR1 KGHSH, CDR2 LQKENI. The CDR3 sequence: CASSPPLGDRTFNTEAFF. The CDR3 DNA sequence: TGTGCCAGCTCACCACCATTAGGGGACAGGACTTTTAACACTGAAGCTTTCTTT.

The chain employs TRBV4-1 and TRBJ2-1, with D hard to call. The germline gives CDR1 MGHRA, CDR2 YSYEKL. V was shortened by 5 bases and J by 0 bases, with 11 bases between the two germline ends. The CDR3 covers 15 residues. The CDR3 region is CASSSEPSSYNEQFF. CDR3 in DNA: TGCGCCAGCAGCTCTGAGCCGAGCTCCTACAATGAGCAGTTCTTC.

This sequence joins TRBV30 and TRBJ1-1; D may be TRBD1 (5 bases). CDR3 length: 14 amino acids. V lost 0 bases to trimming and J lost 4 bases, with 12 bases between them. CDR1 is GTSNPN and CDR2 is SVGIG in the germline V gene (reference sequence). CDR3 protein: CAWSVRGPGTEAFF. The DNA of the CDR3 is TGTGCCTGGAGTGTAAGGGGTCCTGGCACTGAAGCTTTCTTT.

The chain has TRBV18 and TRBJ2-2; 9 bases agree with TRBD2. J was trimmed by 11 bases and V by 5 bases; bases with no gene match: 12. The CDR3 sequence is 15 residues long. The germline gives CDR1 KGHSH, CDR2 LQKENI. The CDR3 is CASSAGPSGVRELFF. The DNA for the CDR3 is TGTGCCAGCTCAGCAGGCCCTAGCGGGGTGCGAGAGCTGTTTTTT.

This clone has only one observation. The rearrangement uses TRBV25-1 and TRBJ1-2, with 8 positions matching TRBD1. The CDR3 spans 12 residues. Germline V gene sequence: CDR1 MGHDK, CDR2 SYGVNS. With V trimmed by 10 bases and J by 13 bases, 14 bases remained unmatched. The DNA of the CDR3 is TGTGCCACCAACCCAACAGCAGGGGGCCGCACCTTC. This sequence encodes CATNPTAGGRTF.

The chain links TRBV24-1 to TRBJ2-1; 7 bases line up with TRBD1. With V trimmed by 0 bases and J by 5 bases, 6 bases remained unmatched. Germline V gives CDR1 KGHDR, CDR2 SFDVKD. The CDR3 totals 16 residues. CDR3 protein: CATSDLAGTDHNEQFF. In DNA, the CDR3 is TGTGCCACCAGTGATTTGGCCGGGACAGACCACAATGAGCAGTTCTTC.

On this clone: Other DNA variants within this sample encode the same CDR3. The genes are TRBV7-2 and TRBJ1-3; D perhaps matches TRBD1 (5 bases). The CDR3 totals 15 residues. The V and J ends lost 1 base and 0 bases respectively, with 7 bases between them. Germline-derived CDR1 and CDR2 are SGHTA and FQGNSA. CDR3: CASSLGTLSGNTIYF. CDR3 DNA sequence: TGTGCCAGCAGCTTAGGGACACTCTCTGGAAACACCATATATTTT. The complete variable domain, with remaining parts taken from reference TRBV7-2 and TRBJ1-3, reads GAGVSQSPSNKVTEKGKDVELRCDPISGHTALYWYRQSLGQGLEFLIYFQGNSAPDKSGLPSDRFSAERTGGSVSTLTIQRTQQEDSAVYLCASSLGTLSGNTIYFGEGSWLTVV.

The chain couples TRBV12-3 or TRBV12-4 to TRBJ2-7; 8 nucleotides align to TRBD1. V trimming: 6 bases; J trimming: 3 bases; junction bases outside the gene matches: 4. CDR3 length: 13 residues. The CDR3 here is CASRAGTGYEQYF. CDR3 coding DNA: TGTGCCAGCAGGGCCGGGACAGGCTACGAGCAGTACTTC.

The chain has TRBV5-4 and TRBJ2-1; TRBD2 aligns across 11 bases. The V gene end was trimmed by 4 bases and the J gene end by 4 bases; junction bases not matched to a gene: 4. The CDR3 consists of 15 residues. Per the germline V gene, CDR1 is SGHNT and CDR2 is YYREEE (reference sequence). CDR3 loop: CASSPGTSGYNEQFF. CDR3 in DNA: TGTGCCAGCAGCCCTGGGACTAGCGGTTACAATGAGCAGTTCTTC.

The J gene is TRBJ2-1, the V gene TRBV27; TRBD2 matches at 10 bases. The CDR3 sequence is 16 residues long. The V segment lost 5 bases and the J segment 3 bases; nucleotides outside the gene matches: 7. Per the germline V gene, CDR1 is MNHEY and CDR2 is SMNVEV (reference sequence). CDR3 loop: CASSPSAGGGYNEQFF. DNA for the CDR3: TGTGCCAGCAGTCCGTCAGCGGGGGGGGGCTACAATGAGCAGTTCTTC.

This sequence joins TRBV7-6 and TRBJ1-1; D gene uncertain. CDR1 is SGHVS and CDR2 is FNYEAQ in the germline V gene. V lost 2 bases and J 8 bases, leaving 6 bases between the germline ends. The CDR3 sequence is 11 residues long. The CDR3 nucleotides are TGTGCCAGCAGCTTACCGAGGGAAGCTTTCTTT. Protein product: CASSLPREAFF.

This chain uses TRBV29-1 with TRBJ1-1, with 11 nucleotides matching TRBD1. Germline V gene lookup returns CDR1 SQVTM and CDR2 ANQGSEA. This CDR3 is built from 13 residues. Losses at the gene ends were 4 bases for V and 6 bases for J; bases not matched to a gene: 4. The CDR3 reads CSVGDRGAAEAFF. In DNA form, the CDR3 reads TGCAGCGTTGGGGACAGGGGGGCGGCTGAAGCTTTCTTT.

The V gene is TRBV5-1, the J gene TRBJ2-1; possible D gene TRBD2, 6 bases. Looked up from germline, CDR1 is SGHRS and CDR2 is YFSETQ. The V and J ends lost 4 bases and 4 bases respectively, with 15 bases between them. This CDR3 region has 15 residues. Here the CDR3 reads CASSKDEGLYNEQFF. The CDR3 bases are TGCGCCAGCAGCAAGGACGAGGGACTTTACAATGAGCAGTTCTTC.

The rearrangement uses TRBV5-1 and TRBJ2-1; 9 bases match TRBD1. The V segment lost 0 bases and the J segment 2 bases; nucleotides outside the gene matches: 6. Germline-derived CDR1 and CDR2 are SGHRS and YFSETQ. CDR3 length: 17 amino acids. CDR3: CASSLETGQGTYNEQFF. DNA of the CDR3: TGCGCCAGCAGCTTGGAGACGGGACAGGGTACCTACAATGAGCAGTTCTTC.

The chain is built from TRBV19 and TRBJ1-2; TRBD1 might be the D (6 bases). V gave up 4 bases and J gave up 2 bases, with 20 bases separating them. CDR3 length: 17 amino acids. The germline V gene encodes CDR1 LNHDA and CDR2 SQIVND (reference sequence). CDR3 in amino acids: CASSSGSRGSLNYGYTF. The CDR3 nucleotides read TGTGCCAGTAGTAGCGGATCCAGGGGTTCCCTGAACTATGGCTACACCTTC.

This clone was counted once. J is TRBJ1-1 and V is TRBV19; tentatively, D is TRBD1 (6 bases). The CDR3 contains 15 residues. The V and J ends lost 6 bases and 0 bases respectively, with 14 bases between them. Germline CDR1 LNHDA, CDR2 SQIVND (reference sequence). The CDR3 region is CASSWGRALNTEAFF. The CDR3, as DNA: TGTGCCAGTAGCTGGGGGCGGGCCTTGAACACTGAAGCTTTCTTT.

The V and J genes are TRBV14 and TRBJ2-2, with unresolved D. The CDR3 spans 12 residues. The V gene's germline CDR1 is SGHDN and CDR2 FVKESK. The V and J ends lost 1 base and 6 bases respectively, with 3 bases between them. CDR3 nucleotide sequence: TGTGCCAGCAGCCAAGTCGCCGGGGAGCTGTTTTTT. Translating gives CASSQVAGELFF.

This rearrangement joins TRBV9 to TRBJ1-4; TRBD1 aligns across 7 bases. The junction had 7 bases not matched to a gene; V was cut back by 5 bases and J by 3 bases. Germline CDR1 reads SGDLS; CDR2 reads YYNGEE. There are 15 residues in the CDR3. Here the CDR3 reads CASSQDRAANEKLFF. The CDR3 DNA reads as TGTGCCAGCAGTCAAGACAGGGCGGCTAATGAAAAACTGTTTTTT.

The chain uses TRBV6-5 and TRBJ2-7, with no clear D. The V end was cut by 0 bases, the J end by 2 bases, with 14 bases between. The CDR3 is 16 residues long. CDR1 and CDR2 from the germline V gene are MNHEY and SVGAGI. The CDR3 DNA follows: TGTGCCAGCAGTTACTCCCCCGCGGTCCCAACCTACGAGCAGTACTTC. It encodes CASSYSPAVPTYEQYF.